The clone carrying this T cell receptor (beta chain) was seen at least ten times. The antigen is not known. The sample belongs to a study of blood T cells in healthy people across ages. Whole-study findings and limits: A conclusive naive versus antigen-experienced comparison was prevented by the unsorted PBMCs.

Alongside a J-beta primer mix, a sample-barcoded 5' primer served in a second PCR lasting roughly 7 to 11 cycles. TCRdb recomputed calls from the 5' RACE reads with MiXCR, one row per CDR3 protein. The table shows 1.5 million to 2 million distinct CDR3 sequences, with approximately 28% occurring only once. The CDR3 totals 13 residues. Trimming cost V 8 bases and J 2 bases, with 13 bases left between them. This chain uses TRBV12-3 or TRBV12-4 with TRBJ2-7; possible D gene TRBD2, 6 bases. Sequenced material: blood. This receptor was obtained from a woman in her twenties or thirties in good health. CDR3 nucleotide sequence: TGTGCCAGCCCCAGGAGGGGCCCCTACGAGCAGTACTTC. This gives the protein CASPRRGPYEQYF.